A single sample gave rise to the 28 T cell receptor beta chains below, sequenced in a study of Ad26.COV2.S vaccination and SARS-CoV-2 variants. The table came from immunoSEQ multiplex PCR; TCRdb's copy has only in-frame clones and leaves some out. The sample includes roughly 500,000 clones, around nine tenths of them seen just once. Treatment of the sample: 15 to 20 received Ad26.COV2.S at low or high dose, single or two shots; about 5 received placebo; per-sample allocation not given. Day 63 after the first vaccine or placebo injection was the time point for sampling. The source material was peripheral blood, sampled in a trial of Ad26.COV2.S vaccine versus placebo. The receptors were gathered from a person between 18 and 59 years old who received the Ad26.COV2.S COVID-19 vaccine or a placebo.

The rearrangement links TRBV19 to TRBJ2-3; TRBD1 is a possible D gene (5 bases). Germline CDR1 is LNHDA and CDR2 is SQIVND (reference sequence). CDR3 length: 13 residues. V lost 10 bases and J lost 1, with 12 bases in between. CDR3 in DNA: TGTGCCACCTCCGTACAGGGCACAGATACGCAGTATTTT. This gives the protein CATSVQGTDTQYF.

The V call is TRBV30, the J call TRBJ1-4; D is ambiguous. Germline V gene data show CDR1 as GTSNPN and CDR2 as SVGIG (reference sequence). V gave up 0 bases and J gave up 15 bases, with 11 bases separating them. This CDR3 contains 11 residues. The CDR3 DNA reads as TGTGCCTGGAGTGTACTTAACAGAATGTTTTTT. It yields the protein CAWSVLNRMFF.

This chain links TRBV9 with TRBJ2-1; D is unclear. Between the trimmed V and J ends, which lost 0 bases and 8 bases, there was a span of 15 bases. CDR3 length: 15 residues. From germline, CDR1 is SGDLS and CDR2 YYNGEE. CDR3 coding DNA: TGTGCCAGCAGCGTAGTGGCTAGTATGATAGATGAGCAGTTCTTC. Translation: CASSVVASMIDEQFF.

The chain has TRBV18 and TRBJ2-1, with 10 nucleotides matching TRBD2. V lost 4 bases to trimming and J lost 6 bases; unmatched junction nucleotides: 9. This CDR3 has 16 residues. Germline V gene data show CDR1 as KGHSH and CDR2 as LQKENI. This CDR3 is CASSLGLAVLANEQFF. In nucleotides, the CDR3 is TGTGCCAGCTCACTAGGACTAGCGGTCTTGGCCAATGAGCAGTTCTTC.

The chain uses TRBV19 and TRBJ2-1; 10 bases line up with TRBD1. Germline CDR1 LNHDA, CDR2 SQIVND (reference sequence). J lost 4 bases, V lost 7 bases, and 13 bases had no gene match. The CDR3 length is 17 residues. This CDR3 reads CASIGDRGRGSYNEQFF. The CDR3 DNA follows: TGTGCCAGTATTGGAGACAGGGGGCGAGGATCATACAATGAGCAGTTCTTC.

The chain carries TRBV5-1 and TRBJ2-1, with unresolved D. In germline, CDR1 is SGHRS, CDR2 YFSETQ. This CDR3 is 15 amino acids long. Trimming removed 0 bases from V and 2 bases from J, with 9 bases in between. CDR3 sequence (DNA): TGCGCCAGCAGCTTGGTGGCGGCAACCTACAATGAGCAGTTCTTC. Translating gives CASSLVAATYNEQFF.

The CDR3 coding sequence is TGTGCCAGCAGCTTAGGGACAGCTGGAAACACCATATATTTT. As protein: CASSLGTAGNTIYF. The V gene is TRBV7-8, the J gene TRBJ1-3, with TRBD1 as a possible D gene (6 bases). The CDR3 runs to 14 residues. V was shortened by 1 base and J by 2 bases, with 6 bases between the two germline ends. Germline lookup yields CDR1 SGHVS and CDR2 FQNEAQ.

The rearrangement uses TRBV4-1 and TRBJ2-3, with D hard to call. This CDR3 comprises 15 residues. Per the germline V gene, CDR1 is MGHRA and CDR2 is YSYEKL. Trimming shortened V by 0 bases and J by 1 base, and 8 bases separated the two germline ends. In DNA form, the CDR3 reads TGCGCCAGCAGCCAAGATAAGTACCGCACAGATACGCAGTATTTT. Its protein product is CASSQDKYRTDTQYF.

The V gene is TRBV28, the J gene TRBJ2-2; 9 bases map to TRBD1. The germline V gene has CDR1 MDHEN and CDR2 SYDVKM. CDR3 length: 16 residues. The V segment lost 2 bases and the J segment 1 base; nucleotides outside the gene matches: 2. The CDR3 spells CASSLTGGENTGELFF. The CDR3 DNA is TGTGCCAGCAGTTTAACAGGGGGCGAGAACACCGGGGAGCTGTTTTTT.

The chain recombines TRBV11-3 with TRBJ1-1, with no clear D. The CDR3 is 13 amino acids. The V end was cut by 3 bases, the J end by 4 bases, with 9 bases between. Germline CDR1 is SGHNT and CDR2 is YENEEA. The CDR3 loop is CASSFVPGTEAFF. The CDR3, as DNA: TGTGCCAGCAGCTTTGTTCCGGGCACTGAAGCTTTCTTT.

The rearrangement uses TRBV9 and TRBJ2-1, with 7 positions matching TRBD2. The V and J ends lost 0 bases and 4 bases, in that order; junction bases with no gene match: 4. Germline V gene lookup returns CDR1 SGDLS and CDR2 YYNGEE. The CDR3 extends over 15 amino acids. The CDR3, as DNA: TGTGCCAGCAGCGTAGGGACTAGGGCTTACAATGAGCAGTTCTTC. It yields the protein CASSVGTRAYNEQFF.

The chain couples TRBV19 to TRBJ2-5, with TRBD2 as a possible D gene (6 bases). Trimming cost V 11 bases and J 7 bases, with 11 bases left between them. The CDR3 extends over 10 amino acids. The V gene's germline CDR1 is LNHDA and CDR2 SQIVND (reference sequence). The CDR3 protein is CAVPGGTQYF. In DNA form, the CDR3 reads TGTGCCGTCCCCGGGGGGACCCAGTACTTC. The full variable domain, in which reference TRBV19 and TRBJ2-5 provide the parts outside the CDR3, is DGGITQSPKYLFRKEGQNVTLSCEQNLNHDAMYWYRQDPGQGLRLIYYSQIVNDFQKGDIAEGYSVSREKKESFPLTVTSAQKNPTAFYLCAVPGGTQYFGPGTRLLVL.

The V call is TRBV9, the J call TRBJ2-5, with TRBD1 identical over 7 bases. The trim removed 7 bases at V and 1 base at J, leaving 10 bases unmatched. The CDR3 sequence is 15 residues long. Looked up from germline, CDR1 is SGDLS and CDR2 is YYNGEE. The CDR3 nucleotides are TGTGCCAGCTCCCGAGGTGACAGGGCCCAAGAGACCCAGTACTTC. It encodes CASSRGDRAQETQYF.

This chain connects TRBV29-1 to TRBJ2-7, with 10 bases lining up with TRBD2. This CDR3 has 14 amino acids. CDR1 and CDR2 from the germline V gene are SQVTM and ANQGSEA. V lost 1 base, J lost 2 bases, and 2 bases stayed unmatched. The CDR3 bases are TGCAGCGTTGAAGTACTAGCGGGAACCTACGAGCAGTACTTC. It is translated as CSVEVLAGTYEQYF.

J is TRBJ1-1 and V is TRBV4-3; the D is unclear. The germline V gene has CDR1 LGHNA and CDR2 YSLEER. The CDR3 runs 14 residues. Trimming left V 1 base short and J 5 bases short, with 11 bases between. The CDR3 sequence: CASSQAHGWTEAFF. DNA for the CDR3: TGCGCCAGCAGCCAAGCGCACGGGTGGACTGAAGCTTTCTTT.

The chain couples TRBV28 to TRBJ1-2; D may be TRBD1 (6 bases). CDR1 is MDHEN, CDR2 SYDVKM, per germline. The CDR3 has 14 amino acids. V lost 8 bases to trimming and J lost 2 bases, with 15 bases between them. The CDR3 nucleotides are TGTGCCAGCCGGTTCGGGACACAGAACTATGGCTACACCTTC. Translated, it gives CASRFGTQNYGYTF.

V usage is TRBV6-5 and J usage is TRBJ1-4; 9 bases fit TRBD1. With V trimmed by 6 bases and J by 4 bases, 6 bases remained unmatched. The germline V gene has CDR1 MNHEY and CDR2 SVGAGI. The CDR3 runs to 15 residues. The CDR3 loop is CASSGTGIGNEKLFF. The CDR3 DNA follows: TGTGCCAGCAGCGGGACAGGGATTGGTAATGAAAAACTGTTTTTT.

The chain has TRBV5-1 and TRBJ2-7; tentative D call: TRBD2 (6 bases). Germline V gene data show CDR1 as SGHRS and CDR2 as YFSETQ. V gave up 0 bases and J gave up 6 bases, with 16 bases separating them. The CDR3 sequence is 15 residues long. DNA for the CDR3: TGCGCCAGCAGCTTGGGTTCCGGGACTCCCGCCGAGCAGTACTTC. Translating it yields CASSLGSGTPAEQYF.

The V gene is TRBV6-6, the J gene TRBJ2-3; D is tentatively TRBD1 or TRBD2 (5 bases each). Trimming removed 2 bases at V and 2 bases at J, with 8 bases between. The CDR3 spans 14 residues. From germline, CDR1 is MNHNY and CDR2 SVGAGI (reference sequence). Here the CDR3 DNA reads TGTGCCAGCAGTTACCCCGGGGCCACAGATACGCAGTATTTT. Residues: CASSYPGATDTQYF.

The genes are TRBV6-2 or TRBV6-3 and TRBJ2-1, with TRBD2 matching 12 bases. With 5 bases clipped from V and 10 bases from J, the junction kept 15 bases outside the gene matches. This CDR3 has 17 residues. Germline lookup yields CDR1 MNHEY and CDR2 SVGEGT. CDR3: CASSGPPLAGGPREQFF. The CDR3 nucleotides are TGTGCCAGCAGTGGCCCTCCTCTAGCGGGAGGGCCTCGGGAGCAGTTCTTC.

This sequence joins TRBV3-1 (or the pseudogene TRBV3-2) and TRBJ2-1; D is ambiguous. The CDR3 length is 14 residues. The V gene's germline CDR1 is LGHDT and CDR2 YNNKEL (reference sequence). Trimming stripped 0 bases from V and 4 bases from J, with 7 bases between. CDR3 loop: CASSQEARYNEQFF. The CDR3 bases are TGTGCCAGCAGCCAAGAGGCCAGGTACAATGAGCAGTTCTTC.

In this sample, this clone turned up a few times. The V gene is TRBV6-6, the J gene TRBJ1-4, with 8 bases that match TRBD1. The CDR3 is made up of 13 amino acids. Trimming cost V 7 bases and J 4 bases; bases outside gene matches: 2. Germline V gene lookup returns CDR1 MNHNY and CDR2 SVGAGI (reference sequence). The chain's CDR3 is CASKTGVNEKLFF. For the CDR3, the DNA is TGTGCCAGCAAGACAGGGGTTAATGAAAAACTGTTTTTT.

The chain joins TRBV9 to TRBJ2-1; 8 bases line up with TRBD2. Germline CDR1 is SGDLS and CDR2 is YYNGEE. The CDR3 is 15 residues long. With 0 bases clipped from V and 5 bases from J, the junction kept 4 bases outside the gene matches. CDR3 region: CASSVGLAGHNEQFF. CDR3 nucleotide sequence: TGTGCCAGCAGCGTAGGTCTAGCGGGTCACAATGAGCAGTTCTTC.

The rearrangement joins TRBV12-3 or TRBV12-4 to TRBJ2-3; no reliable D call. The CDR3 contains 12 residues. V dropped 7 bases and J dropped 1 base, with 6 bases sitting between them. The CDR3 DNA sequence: TGTGCCAGCAAGCAGGGCACAGATACGCAGTATTTT. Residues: CASKQGTDTQYF.

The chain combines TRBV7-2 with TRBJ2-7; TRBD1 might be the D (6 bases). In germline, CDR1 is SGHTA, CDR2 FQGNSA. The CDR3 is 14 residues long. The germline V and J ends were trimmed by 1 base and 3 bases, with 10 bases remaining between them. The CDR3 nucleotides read TGTGCCAGCAGCTTAGGTGCAGGGGACTACGAGCAGTACTTC. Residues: CASSLGAGDYEQYF. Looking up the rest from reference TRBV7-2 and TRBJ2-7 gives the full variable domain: GAGVSQSPSNKVTEKGKDVELRCDPISGHTALYWYRQSLGQGLEFLIYFQGNSAPDKSGLPSDRFSAERTGGSVSTLTIQRTQQEDSAVYLCASSLGAGDYEQYFGPGTRLTVT.

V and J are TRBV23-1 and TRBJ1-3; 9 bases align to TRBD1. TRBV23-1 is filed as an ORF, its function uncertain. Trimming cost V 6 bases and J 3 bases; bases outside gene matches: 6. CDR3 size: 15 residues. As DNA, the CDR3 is TGCGCCAGCAGGCATACAGGGGGCAGTGGAAACACCATATATTTT. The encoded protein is CASRHTGGSGNTIYF.

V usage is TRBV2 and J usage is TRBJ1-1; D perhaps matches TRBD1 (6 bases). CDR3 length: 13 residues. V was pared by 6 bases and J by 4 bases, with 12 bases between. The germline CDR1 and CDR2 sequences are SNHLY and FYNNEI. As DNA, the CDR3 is TGTGCCAGCAGCGGGGGCGGGGGCACTGAAGCTTTCTTT. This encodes CASSGGGGTEAFF.

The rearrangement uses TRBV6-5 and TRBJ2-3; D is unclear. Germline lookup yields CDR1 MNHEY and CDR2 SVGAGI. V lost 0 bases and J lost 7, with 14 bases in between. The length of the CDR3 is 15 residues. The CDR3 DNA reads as TGTGCCAGCAGTTACTCGAAGAGTACCTGGAATACGCAGTATTTT. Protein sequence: CASSYSKSTWNTQYF.